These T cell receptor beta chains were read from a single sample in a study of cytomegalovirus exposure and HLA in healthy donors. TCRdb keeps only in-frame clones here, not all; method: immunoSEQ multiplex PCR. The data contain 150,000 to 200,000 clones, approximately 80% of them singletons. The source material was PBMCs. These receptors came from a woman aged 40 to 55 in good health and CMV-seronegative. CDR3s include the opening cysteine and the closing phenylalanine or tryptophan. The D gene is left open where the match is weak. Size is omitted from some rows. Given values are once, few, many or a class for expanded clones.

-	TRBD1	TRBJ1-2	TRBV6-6	TGTGCCAGCAGTTACCCGGGACAGGGGCACGACTATGGCTACACCTTC	CASSYPGQGHDYGYTF
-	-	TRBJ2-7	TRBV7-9	TGTGCCAGCAGCTTCAGTTCCTACGAGCAGTACTTC	CASSFSSYEQYF
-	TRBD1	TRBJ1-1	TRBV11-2	TGTGCCAGCAGCTTAGGACAGGGGAGGAAGGGGCAAGGTGAAGCTTTCTTT	CASSLGQGRKGQGEAFF
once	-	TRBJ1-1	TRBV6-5	TGTGCCAGCAGTTACGCACAGGGAGACACTGAAGCTTTCTTT	CASSYAQGDTEAFF
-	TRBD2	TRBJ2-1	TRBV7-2	TGTGCCAGCAGCTTACATCAGTCTGGGAGGCTAGCGGGGGACAATGAGCAGTTCTTC	CASSLHQSGRLAGDNEQFF
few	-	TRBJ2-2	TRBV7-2	TGTGCCAGCAGCTATATAGGGGCCGGGGAGCTGTTTTTT	CASSYIGAGELFF
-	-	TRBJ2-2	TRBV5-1	TGCGCCACCTCTGGAGTCTCGAACACCGGGGAGCTGTTTTTT	CATSGVSNTGELFF
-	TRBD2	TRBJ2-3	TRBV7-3	TGTGCCAGCAGCTTAGTGGGAGGGGCAGATACGCAGTATTTT	CASSLVGGADTQYF
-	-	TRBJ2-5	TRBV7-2	TGTGCCAGCAGCCCCGATTCGGCCCTAACTAGCCTGAAAGAGACCCAGTACTTC	CASSPDSALTSLKETQYF
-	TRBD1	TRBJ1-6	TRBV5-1	TGCGCCAGCAGCTCCACCACGGACAGGGCTAATTCACCCCTCCACTTT	CASSSTTDRANSPLHF
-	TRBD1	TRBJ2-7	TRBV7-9	TGTTCCAGCAGCTTAGCCCGGGGACAGCACTACGAGCAGTACTTC	CSSSLARGQHYEQYF
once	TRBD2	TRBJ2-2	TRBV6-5	TGTGCCAGCAGTTACTCGACTGCGCGGGAGGAAGGGCTGTTTTTT	CASSYSTAREEGLFF
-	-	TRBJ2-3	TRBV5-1	TGCGCCAGCAGCCGGAGTCCCACAGATACGCAGTATTTT	CASSRSPTDTQYF
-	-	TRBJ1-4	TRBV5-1	TGCGCCAGCAGCCGAACACCGGGACAAAATAATGAAAAACTGTTTTTT	CASSRTPGQNNEKLFF
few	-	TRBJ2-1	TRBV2	TGTGCCAGCAGTGCTGGACTCATCGGCGAGCAGTTCTTC	CASSAGLIGEQFF
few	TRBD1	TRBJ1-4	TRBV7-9	TGTGCCAGCAGCGGGACAGGGAATAATGAAAAACTGTTTTTT	CASSGTGNNEKLFF
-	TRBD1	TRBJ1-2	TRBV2	TGTGCCAGCTGTAGGACAGGATGGTTTGGAGGCTACACCTTC	CASCRTGWFGGYTF
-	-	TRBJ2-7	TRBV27	TGTGCCACCGGTCTCGTGGGAAGCGTAGGGGCCCACGAGCAGTACTTC	CATGLVGSVGAHEQYF
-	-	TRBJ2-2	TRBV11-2	TGTGCCAGCAGCCGACATAGGACAGCGACCACCGGGGAGCTGTTTTTT	CASSRHRTATTGELFF
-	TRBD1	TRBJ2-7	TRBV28	TGTGCCAGCAGTCACAGGGGGCTGAGTGAGCAGTACTTC	CASSHRGLSEQYF
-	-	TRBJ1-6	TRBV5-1	TGCGCCAGCAGCTTGGAAGGGAGGTTTAATTCACCCCTCCACTTT	CASSLEGRFNSPLHF
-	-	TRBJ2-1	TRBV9	TGTGCCAGCAGCGCAGGACTACTAGCTAGCTCCTACAATGAGCAGTTCTTC	CASSAGLLASSYNEQFF
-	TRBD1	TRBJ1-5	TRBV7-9	TGTGCCAGCAGCGGAAACGGGACAGGGTTCGGTCAGCCCCAGCATTTT	CASSGNGTGFGQPQHF
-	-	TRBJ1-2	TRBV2	TGTGCCAGCAGTGGAGGCAGGGGCTATGGCTACACCTTC	CASSGGRGYGYTF
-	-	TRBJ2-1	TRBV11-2	TGTGCCAGCAGCTTAGTTACGGTTCCGCCGTTCTTC	CASSLVTVPPFF
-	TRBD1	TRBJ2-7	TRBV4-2	TGTGCCAGCAGCTTAGCAGAGACAGGGGATAACTCCTACGAGCAGTACTTC	CASSLAETGDNSYEQYF
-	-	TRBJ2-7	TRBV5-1	TGCGCCAGCAGCCCCCTACAGGGGGGGACCTACGAGCAGTACTTC	CASSPLQGGTYEQYF
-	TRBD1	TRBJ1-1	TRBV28	TGTGCCAGCAGTTTACCGGGACAGGGAAGTGAAGCTTTCTTT	CASSLPGQGSEAFF
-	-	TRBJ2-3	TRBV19	TGTGCCAGTAGTATTGGGGGCGGCACAGATACGCAGTATTTT	CASSIGGGTDTQYF
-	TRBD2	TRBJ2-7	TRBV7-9	TGTGCCAGCTCCCCCGGCGGGGGGTACGCCTACGAGCAGTACTTC	CASSPGGGYAYEQYF
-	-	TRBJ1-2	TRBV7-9	TGTGCCAGCAGCCCAGGGATCCTTAGATTGGACACCTTC	CASSPGILRLDTF
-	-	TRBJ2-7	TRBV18	TGTGCCAGCTCACCACCGTCAGGACTGGGTGGCGAGCAGTACTTC	CASSPPSGLGGEQYF
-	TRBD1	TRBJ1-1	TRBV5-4	TGTGCCAGCAGTATCGGGACAGGGAAGAACACTGAAGCTTTCTTT	CASSIGTGKNTEAFF
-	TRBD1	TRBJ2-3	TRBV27	TGTGCCAGCAGTCCCGGGACAGGGGGCTGGTCAGATACGCAGTATTTT	CASSPGTGGWSDTQYF
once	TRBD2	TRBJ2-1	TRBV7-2	TGTGCCAGCAGCTTTGTCGGGGGGGGGAACAATGAGCAGTTCTTC	CASSFVGGGNNEQFF
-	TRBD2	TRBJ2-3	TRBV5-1	TGCGCCAGCAGCCCCTTACTAGCGGGGGCAGATACGCAGTATTTT	CASSPLLAGADTQYF
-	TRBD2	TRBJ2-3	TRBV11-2	TGTGCCAGCAGCTTATTTGGACTAGCGGGACCAGATACGCAGTATTTT	CASSLFGLAGPDTQYF
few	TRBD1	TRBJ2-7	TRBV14	TGTGCCAGCAGCCAAGCCCCGGGACAGGGCGGCGAGCAGTACTTC	CASSQAPGQGGEQYF
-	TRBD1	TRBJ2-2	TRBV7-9	TGTGCCAGCAGCTACGTACCGGGACAGGGGGTGAACACCGGGGAGCTGTTTTTT	CASSYVPGQGVNTGELFF
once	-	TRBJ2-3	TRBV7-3	TGTGCCAGCAGCTCCGAGGGTGGTACGCAGTATTTT	CASSSEGGTQYF
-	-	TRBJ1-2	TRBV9	TGTGCCAGCAGCGTAGGCAGAGGGAACTCTAACTATGGCTACACCTTC	CASSVGRGNSNYGYTF
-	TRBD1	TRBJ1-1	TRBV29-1	TGCAGCGGGAGGGACAGCACTGAAGCTTTCTTT	CSGRDSTEAFF
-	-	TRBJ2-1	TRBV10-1	TGCGCCAGCAGTCTACTCACAGGGACGGAGCAGTTCTTC	CASSLLTGTEQFF
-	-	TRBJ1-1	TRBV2	TGTGCCAGCAGTTCAGGGTTCTGGAACACTGAAGCTTTCTTT	CASSSGFWNTEAFF
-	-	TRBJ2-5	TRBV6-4	TGTGCCATCGGGAGCGGACAAGAGACCCAGTACTTC	CAIGSGQETQYF
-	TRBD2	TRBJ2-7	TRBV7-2	TGTGCCAGCAGCTTTAGCGGGACCTCCTACGAGCAGTACTTC	CASSFSGTSYEQYF
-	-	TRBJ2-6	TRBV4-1	TGCGCCAGCAGCCGGACACCCCCGGAGGGGTCTGGGGCCAACGTCCTGACTTTC	CASSRTPPEGSGANVLTF
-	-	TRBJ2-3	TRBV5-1	TGCGCCAGCAGCCGCGAGGATACGCAGTATTTT	CASSREDTQYF
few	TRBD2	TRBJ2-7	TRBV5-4	TGTGCCAGCAGCTTGGGACTAGCGGGAGGATACGAGCAGTACTTC	CASSLGLAGGYEQYF
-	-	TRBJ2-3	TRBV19	TGTGCCAGTAGTATCGGGGTAGGGATAGCAGATACGCAGTATTTT	CASSIGVGIADTQYF
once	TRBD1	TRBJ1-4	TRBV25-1	TGTGCCAGCAGTTCCGGACAGGGCGCAACTAATGAAAAACTGTTTTTT	CASSSGQGATNEKLFF
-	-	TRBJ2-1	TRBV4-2	TGTGCCAGCAGCCACGCCGGGGTGGGTAATGAGCAGTTCTTC	CASSHAGVGNEQFF
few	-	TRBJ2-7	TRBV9	TGTGCCAGCAGCCCGGGAGTCTTCTCCTACGAGCAGTACTTC	CASSPGVFSYEQYF